Shown below are 5 T cell receptor beta chains from a single sample sequenced in a study of PD-1 blockade in classical Hodgkin lymphoma. Assay: immunoSEQ multiplex PCR; the TCRdb copy retains only in-frame clones and omits some. The top ten clones hold around 17% of a sample with roughly 100,000 clones, around 90% of them seen once. Time point: cycle 4 day 1 (C4D1), after more than five weeks of nivolumab. Relapse after autologous stem cell transplantation occurred in every patient, and brentuximab vedotin exposure varied. The material was peripheral blood mononuclear cells (PBMCs), obtained before the fourth cycle of nivolumab. The origin of the receptors is a human donor with classical Hodgkin lymphoma.

This chain connects TRBV19 to TRBJ2-7; 8 nucleotides align to TRBD1. The CDR3 extends over 16 amino acids. Trimming at V came to 3 bases and at J to 3 bases, leaving 10 bases not matched to a gene. Germline V gene data show CDR1 as LNHDA and CDR2 as SQIVND (reference sequence). In DNA form, the CDR3 reads TGTGCCAGTAGTATCCCAGGGGGCGCGTCCGGCTACGAGCAGTACTTC. Translating it yields CASSIPGGASGYEQYF.

CDR3 protein: CASSPPDSDYEQYF. The CDR3 nucleotides read TGTGCCAGCAGTCCGCCGGACAGCGATTACGAGCAGTACTTC. The rearrangement links TRBV28 to TRBJ2-7; tentative D call: TRBD1 (6 bases). The germline V gene encodes CDR1 MDHEN and CDR2 SYDVKM. V was pared by 5 bases and J by 4 bases, with 15 bases between. CDR3 length: 14 amino acids.

The chain has TRBV19 and TRBJ2-2, with TRBD2 as a possible D gene (5 bases). The CDR3 loop spans 15 amino acids. CDR1 and CDR2 (germline): LNHDA, SQIVND (reference sequence). The V gene lost 2 bases and the J gene lost 0 bases, with 7 bases spanning the gap. The CDR3 DNA reads TGTGCCAGTAGTATAATACTAGCGAACACCGGGGAGCTGTTTTTT. Translation gives CASSIILANTGELFF.

As to this clone: Other nucleotide sequences in the sample specify the same CDR3. The chain employs TRBV18 and TRBJ2-2; no reliable D call. V was pared by 2 bases and J by 3 bases, with 1 base between. CDR3 length: 12 amino acids. Germline lookup yields CDR1 KGHSH and CDR2 LQKENI. This CDR3 reads CASSPDTGELFF. CDR3 nucleotide sequence: TGTGCCAGCTCACCAGACACCGGGGAGCTGTTTTTT.

The chain couples TRBV2 to TRBJ2-5; D may be TRBD2 (5 bases). The CDR3 covers 14 residues. Germline-derived CDR1 and CDR2 are SNHLY and FYNNEI. Trimming cost V 3 bases and J 4 bases, with 12 bases left between them. The CDR3 is CASSDFVGVETQYF. The CDR3 DNA follows: TGTGCCAGCAGTGATTTTGTGGGAGTAGAGACCCAGTACTTC. The variable domain in full, completed from reference TRBV2 and TRBJ2-5, reads EPEVTQTPSHQVTQMGQEVILRCVPISNHLYFYWYRQILGQKVEFLVSFYNNEISEKSEIFDDQFSVERPDGSNFTLKIRSTKLEDSAMYFCASSDFVGVETQYFGPGTRLLVL.